This is a list of T cell receptor beta chains from one sample in a study of T-cell memory formation after mild COVID-19. TCRdb analysed the 5' RACE reads with MiXCR anew, one entry per CDR3 protein. The sample holds roughly 160,000 distinct CDR3 sequences, 11% seen once. The sequencing input was PBMCs or a T cell subset sorted from them (not recorded which). These receptors were collected from a man between 18 and 29 years old who had mild COVID-19 (a few samples of this study predate the infection). Cell type and time point are not known. The CDR3 runs from the conserved cysteine through the conserved F or W. Each record gives: clone size, V gene, D gene, J gene, CDR3 DNA, CDR3 protein. The D gene is left open where the match is weak. Clone size is not always given. Where it is, it says once, few, many or a class for expanded clones.

clone size: .
V gene: TRBV20-1
D gene: .
J gene: TRBJ1-2
CDR3 DNA: TGCAGTGCTAGAGACAGGCACTATGGCTACACCTTC
CDR3 protein: CSARDRHYGYTF

clone size: .
V gene: TRBV18
D gene: .
J gene: TRBJ1-1
CDR3 DNA: TGTGCCAGCTCAGACAGGAACCTGAACACTGAAGCTTTCTTT
CDR3 protein: CASSDRNLNTEAFF

clone size: .
V gene: TRBV6-2/TRBV6-3
D gene: .
J gene: TRBJ1-1
CDR3 DNA: TGTGCCAGCAAGGACATAATGAACACTGAAGCTTTCTTT
CDR3 protein: CASKDIMNTEAFF

clone size: few
V gene: TRBV27
D gene: .
J gene: TRBJ2-2
CDR3 DNA: TGTGCCAGCAGTTTATCCCCGGGGGCGCGGACCGGGGAGCTGTTTTTT
CDR3 protein: CASSLSPGARTGELFF

clone size: few
V gene: TRBV2
D gene: .
J gene: TRBJ1-2
CDR3 DNA: TGTGCCAGCCTCCGAGGGGCGGCGGGGGGCTTAAATGGCTACACCTTC
CDR3 protein: CASLRGAAGGLNGYTF

clone size: .
V gene: TRBV21-1
D gene: .
J gene: TRBJ2-7
CDR3 DNA: TGTGCCAGCAGCAAAGATAGGGACACCTACGAGCAGTACTTC
CDR3 protein: CASSKDRDTYEQYF

clone size: .
V gene: TRBV20-1
D gene: .
J gene: TRBJ2-1
CDR3 DNA: TGCAGTGCTCAGGGTCTCGATGAGCAGTTCTTC
CDR3 protein: CSAQGLDEQFF

clone size: few
V gene: TRBV18
D gene: .
J gene: TRBJ1-3
CDR3 DNA: TGTGCCAGCTCACCCGGTCATCCCACCATATATTTT
CDR3 protein: CASSPGHPTIYF

clone size: few
V gene: TRBV29-1
D gene: TRBD2
J gene: TRBJ2-3
CDR3 DNA: TGCAGCGTTGGGCGGCTAGCGGGGCCCACAGATACGCAGTATTTT
CDR3 protein: CSVGRLAGPTDTQYF

clone size: few
V gene: TRBV5-1
D gene: .
J gene: TRBJ2-5
CDR3 DNA: TGCGCCAGCAGCTTCAGGGTCGGCCAAGAGACCCAGTACTTC
CDR3 protein: CASSFRVGQETQYF

clone size: few
V gene: TRBV20-1
D gene: TRBD1
J gene: TRBJ1-1
CDR3 DNA: TGCAGTGCTCGCGGGACAGGCGATGAAGCTTTCTTT
CDR3 protein: CSARGTGDEAFF

clone size: few
V gene: TRBV20-1
D gene: TRBD1
J gene: TRBJ1-2
CDR3 DNA: TGCAGTGCATACAGGGGGTATGGCTACACCTTC
CDR3 protein: CSAYRGYGYTF

clone size: few
V gene: TRBV6-2/TRBV6-3
D gene: .
J gene: TRBJ2-5
CDR3 DNA: TGTGCCAGCAGTCCGGGCGGGGGCCCAGAGACCCAGTACTTC
CDR3 protein: CASSPGGGPETQYF

clone size: .
V gene: TRBV10-3
D gene: TRBD1
J gene: TRBJ2-5
CDR3 DNA: TGTGCCATCAGTGAGGCTGGGACAGGGAGGTCTCGGGAGACCCAGTACTTC
CDR3 protein: CAISEAGTGRSRETQYF

clone size: few
V gene: TRBV5-1
D gene: TRBD1
J gene: TRBJ2-3
CDR3 DNA: TGCGCCAGCACTCTATGGACAGGGAGCACAGATACGCAGTATTTT
CDR3 protein: CASTLWTGSTDTQYF

clone size: .
V gene: TRBV7-2
D gene: .
J gene: TRBJ1-4
CDR3 DNA: TGTGCCAGCAGCTCTTACCGGGGGGGAGTGACTAATGAAAAACTGTTTTTT
CDR3 protein: CASSSYRGGVTNEKLFF

clone size: .
V gene: TRBV21-1
D gene: .
J gene: TRBJ1-5
CDR3 DNA: TGTGCCAGCAGCAAAGATGAAGCAGCAACGGACAGAGATAATCAGCCCCAGCATTTT
CDR3 protein: CASSKDEAATDRDNQPQHF

clone size: .
V gene: TRBV7-2
D gene: .
J gene: TRBJ1-1
CDR3 DNA: TGTGCCAGCAGCCCCGGCCCTCCATGGAACACTGAAGCTTTCTTT
CDR3 protein: CASSPGPPWNTEAFF

clone size: few
V gene: TRBV20-1
D gene: .
J gene: TRBJ1-2
CDR3 DNA: TGCAGTGCTAAGACGGTGGTCCGGGACGCATACTTC
CDR3 protein: CSAKTVVRDAYF

clone size: few
V gene: TRBV4-1
D gene: .
J gene: TRBJ2-5
CDR3 DNA: TGCGCCAGCAGCCAAGATCCCCGGCTCCAAGAGACCCAGTACTTC
CDR3 protein: CASSQDPRLQETQYF

clone size: few
V gene: TRBV12-3/TRBV12-4
D gene: TRBD1
J gene: TRBJ2-1
CDR3 DNA: TGTGCCAGCAGTAAGAGACAGGGGAATCCCTACAATGAGCAGTTCTTC
CDR3 protein: CASSKRQGNPYNEQFF

clone size: few
V gene: TRBV5-1
D gene: .
J gene: TRBJ2-7
CDR3 DNA: TGCGCCAGCAGCTTAACGGGGGTCTACGAGCAGTACTTC
CDR3 protein: CASSLTGVYEQYF

clone size: few
V gene: TRBV6-6
D gene: TRBD1
J gene: TRBJ2-7
CDR3 DNA: TGTGCCAGCAGTTACTCGAAGGGACAGAGCTACGAGCAGTACTTC
CDR3 protein: CASSYSKGQSYEQYF

clone size: .
V gene: TRBV9
D gene: .
J gene: TRBJ1-5
CDR3 DNA: TGTGCCAGCAGCGTGGAGGGGTATTCGGGACAGCCCCAGCATTTT
CDR3 protein: CASSVEGYSGQPQHF

clone size: .
V gene: TRBV5-4
D gene: TRBD1
J gene: TRBJ2-1
CDR3 DNA: TGTGCCAGCAGCTTCTCCACGGACAGGGCGACGTACAATGAGCAGTTCTTC
CDR3 protein: CASSFSTDRATYNEQFF

clone size: .
V gene: TRBV20-1
D gene: .
J gene: TRBJ2-7
CDR3 DNA: TGCAGTGCTGGGGGTGCCTACGAGCAGTACTTC
CDR3 protein: CSAGGAYEQYF

clone size: few
V gene: TRBV4-3
D gene: .
J gene: TRBJ2-7
CDR3 DNA: TGCGCCAGCAGCCAAGATTTGGGGGCCGGTCGGGATTCCACCTACGAGCAGTACTTC
CDR3 protein: CASSQDLGAGRDSTYEQYF

clone size: .
V gene: TRBV10-3
D gene: .
J gene: TRBJ2-3
CDR3 DNA: TGTGCCATCAGTGAGTCGGCCCCAGATACGCAGTATTTT
CDR3 protein: CAISESAPDTQYF

clone size: .
V gene: TRBV15
D gene: TRBD1
J gene: TRBJ2-3
CDR3 DNA: TGTGCCACCAGCAGAGATGCAGGGGGAGTTACAGATACGCAGTATTTT
CDR3 protein: CATSRDAGGVTDTQYF

clone size: .
V gene: TRBV14
D gene: .
J gene: TRBJ2-2
CDR3 DNA: TGTGCCAGCAGCCAGTGGGGGAACACCGGGGAGCTGTTTTTT
CDR3 protein: CASSQWGNTGELFF

clone size: many
V gene: TRBV4-3
D gene: .
J gene: TRBJ1-2
CDR3 DNA: TGCGCCAGCAGCCAAGATCTTACAGGGACTGGCTACACCTTC
CDR3 protein: CASSQDLTGTGYTF

clone size: few
V gene: TRBV18
D gene: .
J gene: TRBJ1-2
CDR3 DNA: TGTGCCAGCTCACCGCAGGGGCACTATGGCTACACCTTC
CDR3 protein: CASSPQGHYGYTF

clone size: .
V gene: TRBV12-3/TRBV12-4
D gene: .
J gene: TRBJ2-3
CDR3 DNA: TGTGCCAGCAGTTTGGATCAGGGAGATACGCAGTATTTT
CDR3 protein: CASSLDQGDTQYF

clone size: .
V gene: TRBV4-3
D gene: .
J gene: TRBJ2-1
CDR3 DNA: TGCGCCAGCAGCCAAGTGGTGGGGGATCCGCAGTTCTTC
CDR3 protein: CASSQVVGDPQFF

clone size: many
V gene: TRBV11-2
D gene: .
J gene: TRBJ2-2
CDR3 DNA: TGTGCCAGCAGCTATCTAGGGGGGGAGCTGTTTTTT
CDR3 protein: CASSYLGGELFF

clone size: many
V gene: TRBV20-1
D gene: TRBD2
J gene: TRBJ2-2
CDR3 DNA: TGCAGTGCTAGAGATCCGAGGACTAGCGCCCTCGGGGAGCTGTTTTTT
CDR3 protein: CSARDPRTSALGELFF

clone size: .
V gene: TRBV7-9
D gene: .
J gene: TRBJ1-1
CDR3 DNA: TGTGCCAGCCTGCTAGGGCAGGCGGCTGAAGCTTTCTTT
CDR3 protein: CASLLGQAAEAFF

clone size: .
V gene: TRBV5-1
D gene: .
J gene: TRBJ2-5
CDR3 DNA: TGCGCCAGCAGCTACCAGGGAGAAGAGACCCAGTACTTC
CDR3 protein: CASSYQGEETQYF

clone size: few
V gene: TRBV6-5
D gene: .
J gene: TRBJ1-1
CDR3 DNA: TGTGCCAGCAGTCCTCAGACAGGGAACACTGAAGCTTTCTTT
CDR3 protein: CASSPQTGNTEAFF

clone size: few
V gene: TRBV5-1
D gene: .
J gene: TRBJ2-5
CDR3 DNA: TGCGCCAGCAGCTTCGGCCAGGGGGGAAGACAAGAGACCCAGTACTTC
CDR3 protein: CASSFGQGGRQETQYF

clone size: .
V gene: TRBV3-1
D gene: .
J gene: TRBJ2-1
CDR3 DNA: TGTGCCAGCAGCAACTTGGGTGAGCAGTTCTTC
CDR3 protein: CASSNLGEQFF

clone size: many
V gene: TRBV4-3
D gene: .
J gene: TRBJ1-2
CDR3 DNA: TGCGCCAGCAGCCCGGGCGGTTTCGACTATGGCTACACCTTC
CDR3 protein: CASSPGGFDYGYTF

clone size: few
V gene: TRBV6-6
D gene: .
J gene: TRBJ1-2
CDR3 DNA: TGTGCCAGCAGTCCCGACACGTTCTATGGCTACACCTTC
CDR3 protein: CASSPDTFYGYTF

clone size: once
V gene: TRBV7-2
D gene: .
J gene: TRBJ1-1
CDR3 DNA: TGTGCCAGCAGCTTAAGGCCGGGGACCTCCCACACTGAAGCTTTCTTT
CDR3 protein: CASSLRPGTSHTEAFF